These 21 T cell receptor beta chains originate from one sample sequenced in a study of T-cell memory formation after mild COVID-19. Using its own MiXCR run on the 5' RACE reads, TCRdb lists one record per CDR3 protein. This sample has 180,000 or so distinct CDR3 sequences, with approximately 16% found just once. The sample was PBMCs or a T cell subset sorted from them (not recorded which). The source of these receptors is an adult woman who had mild COVID-19 (a few samples of this study predate the infection). Cell type and time point are not known.

The chain combines TRBV10-3 with TRBJ2-7; D is perhaps TRBD1 (6 bases). The germline CDR1 and CDR2 sequences are ENHRY and SYGVKD. The V and J ends lost 10 bases and 4 bases respectively, with 20 bases between them. The CDR3 length is 14 residues. The CDR3 DNA reads as TGTGCCACTCAGACAGGAACTTTGTCGTACGAGCAGTACTTC. The encoded protein is CATQTGTLSYEQYF.

This rearrangement joins TRBV24-1 to TRBJ2-1; no clear D gene. There are 17 residues in the CDR3. Germline V gives CDR1 KGHDR, CDR2 SFDVKD. Trimming took off 4 bases at V and 3 bases at J, with 18 bases between the two ends. CDR3 bases: TGTGCCACCAGTGACTCGCGGCTAGACCACTTCTACAATGAGCAGTTCTTC. This translates into CATSDSRLDHFYNEQFF.

The J gene is TRBJ1-6, the V gene TRBV5-4; maybe TRBD1 (5 bases). The V gene lost 2 bases and the J gene lost 7 bases, with 22 bases spanning the gap. Germline V gene sequence: CDR1 SGHNT, CDR2 YYREEE (reference sequence). The CDR3 has 18 residues. CDR3 in DNA: TGTGCCAGCAGCTTTTCAGTCCCCCGGGGCAGGACGAATTCACCCCTCCACTTT. Residues: CASSFSVPRGRTNSPLHF.

V and J are TRBV4-2 and TRBJ2-2; the D call may be TRBD1 or TRBD2 (5 bases each). The CDR3 has 17 amino acids. Per the germline V gene, CDR1 is LGHNA and CDR2 is YNFKEQ. The V end lost 2 bases, the J end lost 0 bases, and 13 bases lay between the germline ends. This CDR3 reads CASSQNWDPSNTGELFF. CDR3 DNA sequence: TGTGCCAGCAGCCAAAACTGGGACCCCTCGAACACCGGGGAGCTGTTTTTT.

This clonotype occurred a few times. The V and J genes are TRBV7-3 and TRBJ2-5, with no clear D. The germline gives CDR1 SGHTA, CDR2 FQGTGA. With 4 bases removed from V and 5 bases from J, the gap between germline ends came to 11 bases. The CDR3 runs to 13 residues. The CDR3 bases are TGTGCCAGCAGCTCCGGGCCCGGGGAGACCCAGTACTTC. Residues: CASSSGPGETQYF.

The V and J genes are TRBV9 and TRBJ2-2; no clear D. Trimming took 2 bases from V and 6 from J, leaving 2 bases between them. Germline loops: CDR1 SGDLS, CDR2 YYNGEE. This CDR3 is 11 amino acids long. CDR3 coding DNA: TGTGCCAGCAGCGTTGCCGGGGAGCTGTTTTTT. It codes for CASSVAGELFF.

J is TRBJ2-1 and V is TRBV5-1; either TRBD1 or TRBD2 may supply D (6 bases each). Germline loops: CDR1 SGHRS, CDR2 YFSETQ. The CDR3 covers 14 residues. Trimming took off 4 bases at V and 4 bases at J, with 12 bases between the two ends. The CDR3 here is CASSQGRGYNEQFF. DNA for the CDR3: TGCGCCAGCAGCCAGGGGCGGGGATACAATGAGCAGTTCTTC.

The rearrangement joins TRBV30 to TRBJ1-1; 7 positions match TRBD1. Germline V gene data show CDR1 as GTSNPN and CDR2 as SVGIG (reference sequence). This CDR3 comprises 15 residues. After removal of 2 bases from V and 0 bases from J, the junction contained 6 bases not matched to a gene. The CDR3 here is CAWSKLTGLNTEAFF. The DNA of the CDR3 is TGTGCCTGGAGTAAACTGACAGGGTTGAACACTGAAGCTTTCTTT.

The sample holds a few counts of this clonotype. The chain is built from TRBV4-2 and TRBJ2-2; maybe TRBD2 (6 bases). Germline lookup yields CDR1 LGHNA and CDR2 YNFKEQ. The CDR3 runs 13 residues. V lost 8 bases and J 9 bases, leaving 16 bases between the germline ends. The CDR3 is CASGGLNKRELFF. DNA for the CDR3: TGTGCCAGCGGGGGACTTAATAAGAGGGAGCTGTTTTTT.

This clonotype appeared a few times. A single base separates this from a much larger clone, so it may be a read error. The chain combines TRBV29-1 with TRBJ2-1; maybe TRBD1 (6 bases). This CDR3 has 13 residues. Germline V gene sequence: CDR1 SQVTM, CDR2 ANQGSEA. The chain's CDR3 is CTVARDTNNEQFF. CDR3 nucleotides: TGCACCGTTGCCCGGGACACGAACAATGAGCAGTTCTTC.

This clonotype has only a few counts. This CDR3 reads CSARMSGKNTGELFF. CDR3 nucleotide sequence: TGCAGTGCTAGAATGAGCGGGAAGAACACCGGGGAGCTGTTTTTT. The chain uses TRBV20-1 and TRBJ2-2; 7 bases align to TRBD2. CDR1 is DFQATT, CDR2 SNEGSKA, per germline (reference sequence). Trimming at V came to 2 bases and at J to 1 base, leaving 4 bases not matched to a gene. This CDR3 is built from 15 residues.

The rearrangement uses TRBV7-6 and TRBJ2-7; 8 nucleotides align to TRBD1. This CDR3 contains 16 residues. CDR1 is SGHVS, CDR2 FNYEAQ, per germline. J gave up 0 bases and V 4 bases, and 8 bases lay outside the gene matches. For the CDR3, the DNA is TGTGCCAGCAGCTCCCTCCGGGACAGGAGCTCCTACGAGCAGTACTTC. This sequence encodes CASSSLRDRSSYEQYF.

Here the CDR3 reads CASSPITRNTEAFF. The CDR3 DNA sequence: TGTGCCAGCAGTCCCATAACACGGAACACTGAAGCTTTCTTT. V usage is TRBV2 and J usage is TRBJ1-1; D remains unclear. CDR1 SNHLY and CDR2 FYNNEI come from the germline V gene. Trimming stripped 5 bases from V and 1 base from J, with 11 bases between. The CDR3 consists of 14 residues.

This clonotype was recorded a few times. The chain recombines TRBV19 with TRBJ2-7; TRBD2 agrees at 7 bases. V was clipped by 4 bases and J by 6 bases; unmatched bases: 9. The germline gives CDR1 LNHDA, CDR2 SQIVND (reference sequence). This CDR3 contains 14 residues. The CDR3 region is CASSTYVAGAEQYF. The CDR3 region has the DNA TGTGCCAGTAGTACGTACGTGGCGGGAGCCGAGCAGTACTTC.

This chain connects TRBV7-2 to TRBJ2-5; D ambiguous. CDR1 and CDR2 from the germline V gene are SGHTA and FQGNSA. V was clipped by 2 bases and J by 2 bases, with 6 bases between them. The CDR3 extends over 13 amino acids. The CDR3 coding sequence is TGTGCCAGCAGCTTATCCCCTCAAGAGACCCAGTACTTC. Translation: CASSLSPQETQYF.

The chain carries TRBV5-1 and TRBJ2-1; weak D call: TRBD1 (6 bases). Per the germline V gene, CDR1 is SGHRS and CDR2 is YFSETQ. The CDR3 consists of 14 residues. V was pared by 5 bases and J by 5 bases, with 14 bases between. The CDR3 protein is CASRTNRAHNEQFF. CDR3 nucleotides: TGCGCCAGCAGGACGAACAGGGCCCACAATGAGCAGTTCTTC. Full variable domain (outside the CDR3, taken from reference TRBV5-1 and TRBJ2-1): KAGVTQTPRYLIKTRGQQVTLSCSPISGHRSVSWYQQTPGQGLQFLFEYFSETQRNKGNFPGRFSGRQFSNSRSEMNVSTLELGDSALYLCASRTNRAHNEQFFGPGTRLTVL.

This clonotype was observed a few times. The chain joins TRBV15 to TRBJ2-7; 8 bases map to TRBD1. Germline-derived CDR1 and CDR2 are LNHNV and YYDKDF (reference sequence). CDR3 length: 14 residues. V gave up 3 bases and J gave up 2 bases; unmatched junction bases: 3. CDR3 region: CATSRTGVPYEQYF. CDR3 bases: TGTGCCACCAGCAGGACAGGGGTCCCCTACGAGCAGTACTTC. The full variable domain, completed using reference TRBV15 and TRBJ2-7, is DAMVIQNPRYQVTQFGKPVTLSCSQTLNHNVMYWYQQKSSQAPKLLFHYYDKDFNNEADTPDNFQSRRPNTSFCFLDIRSPGLGDTAMYLCATSRTGVPYEQYFGPGTRLTVT.

As for this clonotype: A read error may produce the germline difference seen at one junction end. The V call is TRBV18, the J call TRBJ2-7; D could derive from TRBD1 or TRBD2 (6 bases each). The germline CDR1 and CDR2 sequences are KGHSH and LQKENI. There are 16 residues in the CDR3. This chain's CDR3 is CARSPGGHLFSYEQYF. In nucleotides, the CDR3 is TGTGCCAGATCACCCGGGGGACACTTATTCTCCTACGAGCAGTACTTC.

This clonotype was picked up many times. V usage is TRBV15 and J usage is TRBJ2-3; 7 bases fit TRBD2. The trim removed 3 bases at V and 6 bases at J, leaving 12 bases unmatched. The germline gives CDR1 LNHNV, CDR2 YYDKDF (reference sequence). This CDR3 has 16 amino acids. The DNA for the CDR3 is TGTGCCACCAGCAGGGGCTCTAGCGGAGTGGGCGATACGCAGTATTTT. Protein sequence: CATSRGSSGVGDTQYF.

The V and J genes are TRBV5-1 and TRBJ2-3, with a tentative D call TRBD2 (5 bases). CDR3 length: 16 residues. Trimming cost V 1 base and J 2 bases, with 14 bases left between them. Looked up from germline, CDR1 is SGHRS and CDR2 is YFSETQ. Here the CDR3 DNA reads TGCGCCAGCAGCTTGATGGGGAGAGTTTCCACAGATACGCAGTATTTT. Translation: CASSLMGRVSTDTQYF.

This clonotype was picked up a small number of times. This chain joins TRBV11-3 and TRBJ1-6; possibly TRBD1 for D (5 bases). Germline V lookup: CDR1 SGHNT, CDR2 YENEEA. The CDR3 has 16 residues. V gave up 0 bases and J gave up 10 bases, with 16 bases separating them. For the CDR3, the DNA is TGTGCCAGCAGCTTAGATGGTGGCACTAAGGGGTCACCCCTCCACTTT. Translated: CASSLDGGTKGSPLHF.